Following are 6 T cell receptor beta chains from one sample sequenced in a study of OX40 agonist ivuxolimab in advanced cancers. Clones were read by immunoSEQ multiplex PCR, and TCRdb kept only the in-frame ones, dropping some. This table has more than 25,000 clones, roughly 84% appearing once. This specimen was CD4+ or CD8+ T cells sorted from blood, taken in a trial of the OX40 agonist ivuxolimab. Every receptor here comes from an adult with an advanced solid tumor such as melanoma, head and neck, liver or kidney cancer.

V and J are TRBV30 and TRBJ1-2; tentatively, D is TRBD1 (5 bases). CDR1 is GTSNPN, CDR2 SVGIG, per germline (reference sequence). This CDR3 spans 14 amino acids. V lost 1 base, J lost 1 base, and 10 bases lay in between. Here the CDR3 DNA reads TGTGCCTGGAGTGCGGGGGTCGTTAACTATGGCTACACCTTC. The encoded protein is CAWSAGVVNYGYTF.

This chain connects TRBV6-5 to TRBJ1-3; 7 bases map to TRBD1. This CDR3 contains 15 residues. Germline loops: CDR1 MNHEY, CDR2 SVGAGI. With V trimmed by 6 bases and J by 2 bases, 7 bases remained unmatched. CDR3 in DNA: TGTGCCAGCAGAGACACAGGGGAAACTGGAAACACCATATATTTT. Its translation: CASRDTGETGNTIYF.

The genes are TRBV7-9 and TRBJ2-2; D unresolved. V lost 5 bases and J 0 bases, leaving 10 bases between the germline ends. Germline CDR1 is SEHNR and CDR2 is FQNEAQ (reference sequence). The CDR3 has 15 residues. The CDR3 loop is CASSPPGANTGELFF. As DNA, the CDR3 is TGTGCCAGCAGCCCCCCTGGGGCGAACACCGGGGAGCTGTTTTTT.

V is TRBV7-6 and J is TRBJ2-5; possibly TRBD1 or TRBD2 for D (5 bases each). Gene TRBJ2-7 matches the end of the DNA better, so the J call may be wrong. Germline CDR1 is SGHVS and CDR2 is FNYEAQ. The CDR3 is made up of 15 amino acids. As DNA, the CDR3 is TGTGCCAGCAGCCCCTTGGCCGGGGCAGCCTACGAGCAGTACTTC. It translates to CASSPLAGAAYEQYF.

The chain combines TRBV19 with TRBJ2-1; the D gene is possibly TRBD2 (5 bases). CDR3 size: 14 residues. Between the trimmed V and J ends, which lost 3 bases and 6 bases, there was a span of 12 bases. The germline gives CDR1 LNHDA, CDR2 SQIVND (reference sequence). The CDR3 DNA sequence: TGTGCCAGTAGTATTGTTGGAGGTGGCAATGAGCAGTTCTTC. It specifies CASSIVGGGNEQFF.

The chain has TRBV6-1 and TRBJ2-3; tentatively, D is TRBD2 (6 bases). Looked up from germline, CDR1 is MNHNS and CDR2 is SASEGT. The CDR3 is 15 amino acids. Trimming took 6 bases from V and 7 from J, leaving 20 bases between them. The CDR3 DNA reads TGTGCCAGCAGGGCGGGACTTACGACGGGGAATACGCAGTATTTT. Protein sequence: CASRAGLTTGNTQYF.